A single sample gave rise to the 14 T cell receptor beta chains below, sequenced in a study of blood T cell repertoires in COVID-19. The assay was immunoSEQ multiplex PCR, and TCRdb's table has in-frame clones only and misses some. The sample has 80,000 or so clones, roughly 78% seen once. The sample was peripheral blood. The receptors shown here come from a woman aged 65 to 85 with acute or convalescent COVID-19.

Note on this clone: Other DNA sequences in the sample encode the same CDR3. The CDR3 protein is CASSRGENTEAFF. For the CDR3, the DNA is TGTGCCAGCAGCAGGGGGGAGAACACTGAAGCTTTCTTT. V gene TRBV2 combines with J gene TRBJ1-1; 7 bases fit TRBD1. This CDR3 region has 13 residues. Per the germline V gene, CDR1 is SNHLY and CDR2 is FYNNEI. V lost 6 bases and J lost 1; bases outside the gene matches: 2. Variable domain in full (rest from reference TRBV2 and TRBJ1-1): EPEVTQTPSHQVTQMGQEVILRCVPISNHLYFYWYRQILGQKVEFLVSFYNNEISEKSEIFDDQFSVERPDGSNFTLKIRSTKLEDSAMYFCASSRGENTEAFFGQGTRLTVV.

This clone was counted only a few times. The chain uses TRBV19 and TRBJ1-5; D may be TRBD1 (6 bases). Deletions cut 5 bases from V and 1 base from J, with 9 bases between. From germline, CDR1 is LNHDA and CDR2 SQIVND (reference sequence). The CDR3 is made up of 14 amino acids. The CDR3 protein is CASSWDTSNQPQHF. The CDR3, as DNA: TGTGCCAGTAGTTGGGACACCAGCAATCAGCCCCAGCATTTT.

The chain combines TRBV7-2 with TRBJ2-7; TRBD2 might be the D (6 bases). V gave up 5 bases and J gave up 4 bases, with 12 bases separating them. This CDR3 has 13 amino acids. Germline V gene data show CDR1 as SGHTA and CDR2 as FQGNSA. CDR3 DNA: TGTGCCAGCAGCAGTAGCGGAGCATACGAGCAGTACTTC. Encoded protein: CASSSSGAYEQYF.

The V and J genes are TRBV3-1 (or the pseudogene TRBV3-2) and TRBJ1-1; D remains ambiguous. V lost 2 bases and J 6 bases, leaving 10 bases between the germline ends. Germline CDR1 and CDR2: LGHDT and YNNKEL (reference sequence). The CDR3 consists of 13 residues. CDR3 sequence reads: CASSQNSIAEAFF. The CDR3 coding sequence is TGTGCCAGCAGCCAAAACAGTATCGCTGAAGCTTTCTTT.

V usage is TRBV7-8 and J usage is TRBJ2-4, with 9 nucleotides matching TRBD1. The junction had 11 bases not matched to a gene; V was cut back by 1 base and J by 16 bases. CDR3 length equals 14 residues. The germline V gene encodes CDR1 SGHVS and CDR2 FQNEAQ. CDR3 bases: TGTGCCAGCAGCTTAGGAGGAGGGACAGGGACCATCTACTTC. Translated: CASSLGGGTGTIYF.

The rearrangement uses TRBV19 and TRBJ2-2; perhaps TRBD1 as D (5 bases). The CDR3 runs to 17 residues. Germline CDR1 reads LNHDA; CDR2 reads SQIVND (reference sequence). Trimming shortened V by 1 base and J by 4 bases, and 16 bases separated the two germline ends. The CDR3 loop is CASSIVPAGISTGELFF. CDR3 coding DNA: TGTGCCAGTAGTATAGTACCTGCAGGGATCAGCACCGGGGAGCTGTTTTTT.

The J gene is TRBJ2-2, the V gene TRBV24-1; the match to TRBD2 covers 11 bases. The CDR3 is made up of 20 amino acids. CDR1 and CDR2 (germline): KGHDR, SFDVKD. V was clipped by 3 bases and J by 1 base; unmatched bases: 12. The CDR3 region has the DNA TGTGCCACCAGTGATATCATGTTCGGGACTAGCGGCGGGAACACCGGGGAGCTGTTTTTT. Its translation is CATSDIMFGTSGGNTGELFF.

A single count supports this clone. Here the CDR3 reads CASSLLAGGPGFGETQYF. The DNA for the CDR3 is TGTGCCAGCAGCTTACTAGCGGGGGGGCCCGGATTTGGAGAGACCCAGTACTTC. The chain employs TRBV7-2 and TRBJ2-5; 12 nucleotides line up with TRBD2. This CDR3 has 18 residues. CDR1 and CDR2 from the germline V gene are SGHTA and FQGNSA. V lost 2 bases and J lost 4; bases outside the gene matches: 11.

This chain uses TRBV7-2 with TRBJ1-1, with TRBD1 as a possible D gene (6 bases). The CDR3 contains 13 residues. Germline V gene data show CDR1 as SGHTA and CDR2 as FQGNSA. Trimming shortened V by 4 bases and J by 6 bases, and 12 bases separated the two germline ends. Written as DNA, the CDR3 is TGTGCCAGCAGCTCAGGGGTGGGGTCTGAAGCTTTCTTT. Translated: CASSSGVGSEAFF.

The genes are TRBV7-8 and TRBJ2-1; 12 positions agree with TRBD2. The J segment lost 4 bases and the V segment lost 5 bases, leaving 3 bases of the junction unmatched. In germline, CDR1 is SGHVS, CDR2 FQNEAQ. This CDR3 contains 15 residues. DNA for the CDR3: TGTGCCAGCAGCGGTCTAGCGGGGGGGTACAATGAGCAGTTCTTC. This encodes CASSGLAGGYNEQFF.

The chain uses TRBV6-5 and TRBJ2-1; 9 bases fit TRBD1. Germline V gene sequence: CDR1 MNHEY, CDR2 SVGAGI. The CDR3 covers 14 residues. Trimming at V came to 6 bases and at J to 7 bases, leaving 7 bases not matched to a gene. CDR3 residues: CASSRDRVANEQFF. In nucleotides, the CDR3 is TGTGCCAGCAGCCGGGACAGGGTTGCTAATGAGCAGTTCTTC.

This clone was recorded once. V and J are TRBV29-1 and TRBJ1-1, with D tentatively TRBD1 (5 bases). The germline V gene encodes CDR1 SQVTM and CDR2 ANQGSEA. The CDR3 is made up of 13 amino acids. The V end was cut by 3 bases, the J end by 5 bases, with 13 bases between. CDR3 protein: CSVDLGGWTEAFF. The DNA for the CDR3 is TGCAGCGTTGATCTCGGGGGTTGGACTGAAGCTTTCTTT.

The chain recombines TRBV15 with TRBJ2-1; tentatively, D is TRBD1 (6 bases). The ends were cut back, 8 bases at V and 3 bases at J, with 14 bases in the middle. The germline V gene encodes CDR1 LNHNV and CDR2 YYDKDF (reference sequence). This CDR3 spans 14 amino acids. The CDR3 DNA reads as TGTGCCACCGAGGACAGTTACCTCTACAATGAGCAGTTCTTC. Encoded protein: CATEDSYLYNEQFF.

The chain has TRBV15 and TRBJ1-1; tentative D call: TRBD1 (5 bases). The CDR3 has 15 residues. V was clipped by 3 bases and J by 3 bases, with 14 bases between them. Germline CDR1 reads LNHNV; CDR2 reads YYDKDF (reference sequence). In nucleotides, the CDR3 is TGTGCCACCAGCAGGGCCGCGGGGCTGGACACTGAAGCTTTCTTT. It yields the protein CATSRAAGLDTEAFF.